This T cell receptor beta chain was captured in a study of human T cells and chemical hapten exposure. Whole-study context: Each patch test put 0.01% DPC on the upper back, and results were read at 6 days.

Remarks on this clonotype: Its antigen is not identified.

V was pared by 4 bases and J by 0 bases, with 16 bases between. The CDR3 extends over 16 amino acids. Germline lookup yields CDR1 SGHKS and CDR2 YYEKEE (reference sequence). Points from the study as a whole: Sensitizing with DPC caused no change in TCRs above 1 in 1000 frequency.

Time point denoted: patch test 1, 2 weeks after DPC sensitization. Indicated treatment: therapeutic diphenylcyclopropenone sensitization with weekly scalp DPC. Blood sampling preceded each patch test application. Unique molecular identifiers were linked by the library to individual cDNA molecules. One entry per CDR3 protein, called by TCRdb with MiXCR from the RACE reads. The sample has 350,000 or so distinct CDR3 sequences; around 7% are singletons. The sample here was whole blood, taken in connection with sensitization to the hapten diphenylcyclopropenone (DPC). The receptor was isolated from a young woman with alopecia areata. Some clones in this sample may be carry-over from other donors' samples. The chain recombines TRBV5-5 with TRBJ2-5, with TRBD1 as a possible D gene (5 bases). The CDR3 DNA is TGTGCCAGCAGCATCCCACCGACAGCTTACCAAGAGACCCAGTACTTC. It is translated as CASSIPPTAYQETQYF.